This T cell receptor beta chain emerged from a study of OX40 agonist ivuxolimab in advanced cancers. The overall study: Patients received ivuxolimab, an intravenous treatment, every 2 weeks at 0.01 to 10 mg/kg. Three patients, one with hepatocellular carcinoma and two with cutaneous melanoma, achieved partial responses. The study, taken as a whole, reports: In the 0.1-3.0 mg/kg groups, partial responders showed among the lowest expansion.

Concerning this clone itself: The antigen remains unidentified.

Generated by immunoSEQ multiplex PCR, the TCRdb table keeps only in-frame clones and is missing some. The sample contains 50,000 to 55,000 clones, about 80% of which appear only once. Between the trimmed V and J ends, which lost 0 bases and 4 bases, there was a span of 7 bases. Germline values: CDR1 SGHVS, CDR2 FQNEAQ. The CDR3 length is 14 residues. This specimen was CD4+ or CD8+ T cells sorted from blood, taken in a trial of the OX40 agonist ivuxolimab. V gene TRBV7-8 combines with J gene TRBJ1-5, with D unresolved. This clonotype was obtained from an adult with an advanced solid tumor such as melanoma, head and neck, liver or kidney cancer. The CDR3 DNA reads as TGTGCCAGCAGCTTAGCCACGGAAAATCAGCCCCAGCATTTT. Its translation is CASSLATENQPQHF.